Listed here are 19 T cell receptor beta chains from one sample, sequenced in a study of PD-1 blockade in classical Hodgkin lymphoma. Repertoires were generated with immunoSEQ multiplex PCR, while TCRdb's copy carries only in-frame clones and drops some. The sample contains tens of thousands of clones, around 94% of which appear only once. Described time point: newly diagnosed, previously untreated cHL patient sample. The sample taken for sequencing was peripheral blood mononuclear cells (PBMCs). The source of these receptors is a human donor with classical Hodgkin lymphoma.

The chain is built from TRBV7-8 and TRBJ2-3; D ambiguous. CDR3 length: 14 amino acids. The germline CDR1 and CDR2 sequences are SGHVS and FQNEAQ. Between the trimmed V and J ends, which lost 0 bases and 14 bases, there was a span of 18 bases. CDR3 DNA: TGTGCCAGCAGCTTAGCGATCAGTGGAGCTTTGGGGTATTTT. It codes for CASSLAISGALGYF.

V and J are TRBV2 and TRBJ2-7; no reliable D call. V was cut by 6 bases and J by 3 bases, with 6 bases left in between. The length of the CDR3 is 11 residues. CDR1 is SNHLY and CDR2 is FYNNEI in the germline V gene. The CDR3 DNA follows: TGTGCCAGCAGGCTCATCTACGAGCAGTACTTC. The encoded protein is CASRLIYEQYF.

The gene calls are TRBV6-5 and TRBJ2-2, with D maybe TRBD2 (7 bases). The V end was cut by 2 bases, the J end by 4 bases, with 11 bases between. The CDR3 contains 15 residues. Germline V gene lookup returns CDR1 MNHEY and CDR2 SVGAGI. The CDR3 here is CASSYRGGSTGELFF. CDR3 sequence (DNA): TGTGCCAGCAGTTACAGGGGGGGTAGCACCGGGGAGCTGTTTTTT.

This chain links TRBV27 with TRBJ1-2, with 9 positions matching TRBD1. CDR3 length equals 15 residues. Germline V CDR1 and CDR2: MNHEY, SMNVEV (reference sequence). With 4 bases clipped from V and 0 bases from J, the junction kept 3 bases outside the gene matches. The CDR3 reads CASSSRDRANYGYTF. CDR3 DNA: TGTGCCAGCAGTTCCCGGGACAGGGCTAACTATGGCTACACCTTC.

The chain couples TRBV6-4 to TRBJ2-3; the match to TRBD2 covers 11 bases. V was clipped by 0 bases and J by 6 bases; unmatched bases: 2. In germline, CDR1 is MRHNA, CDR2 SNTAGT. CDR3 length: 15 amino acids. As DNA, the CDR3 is TGTGCCAGCAGTGACTCTAGCGGGGGGGCCGATACGCAGTATTTT. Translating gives CASSDSSGGADTQYF.

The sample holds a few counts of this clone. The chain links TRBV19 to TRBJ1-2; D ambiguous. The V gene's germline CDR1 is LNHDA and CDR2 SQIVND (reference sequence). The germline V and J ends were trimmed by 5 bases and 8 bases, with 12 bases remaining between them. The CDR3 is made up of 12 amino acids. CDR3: CASSQRGLGYTF. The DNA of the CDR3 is TGTGCCAGTAGTCAAAGAGGGCTAGGCTACACCTTC.

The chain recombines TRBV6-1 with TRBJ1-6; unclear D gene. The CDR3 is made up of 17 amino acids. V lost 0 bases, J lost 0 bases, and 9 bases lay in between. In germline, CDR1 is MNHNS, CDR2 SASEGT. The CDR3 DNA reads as TGTGCCAGCAGTGAAGCGGGCCCGAGCTCCTATAATTCACCCCTCCACTTT. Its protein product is CASSEAGPSSYNSPLHF.

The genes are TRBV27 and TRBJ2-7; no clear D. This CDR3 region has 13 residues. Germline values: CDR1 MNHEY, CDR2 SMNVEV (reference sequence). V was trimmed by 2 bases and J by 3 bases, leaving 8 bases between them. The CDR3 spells CASSLQYFYEQYF. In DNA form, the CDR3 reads TGTGCCAGCAGTTTACAGTACTTCTACGAGCAGTACTTC.

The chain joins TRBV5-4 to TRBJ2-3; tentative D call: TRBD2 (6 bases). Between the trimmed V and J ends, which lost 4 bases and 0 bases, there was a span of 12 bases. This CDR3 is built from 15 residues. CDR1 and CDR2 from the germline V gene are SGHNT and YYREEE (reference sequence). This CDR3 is CASSGGTASTDTQYF. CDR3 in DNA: TGTGCCAGCAGCGGGGGGACGGCGAGCACAGATACGCAGTATTTT.

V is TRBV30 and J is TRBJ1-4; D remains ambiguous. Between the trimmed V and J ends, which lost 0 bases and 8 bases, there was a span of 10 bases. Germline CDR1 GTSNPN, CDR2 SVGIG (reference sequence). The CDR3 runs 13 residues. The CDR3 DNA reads TGTGCCTGGAGTGTGCAGGCGGGGGAAAAACTGTTTTTT. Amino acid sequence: CAWSVQAGEKLFF.

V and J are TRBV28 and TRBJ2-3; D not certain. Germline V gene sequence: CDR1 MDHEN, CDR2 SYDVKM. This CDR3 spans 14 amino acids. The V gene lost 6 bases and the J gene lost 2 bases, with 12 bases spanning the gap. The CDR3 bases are TGTGCCAGCAGCCCCCCCCCACACACAGATACGCAGTATTTT. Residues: CASSPPPHTDTQYF.

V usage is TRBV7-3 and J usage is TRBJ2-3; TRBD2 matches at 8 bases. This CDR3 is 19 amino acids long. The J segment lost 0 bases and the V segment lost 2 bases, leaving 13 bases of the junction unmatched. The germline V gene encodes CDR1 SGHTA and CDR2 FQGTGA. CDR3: CASSLRAGGSGGSTDTQYF. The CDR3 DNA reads TGTGCCAGCAGCTTACGGGCCGGTGGAAGCGGGGGTAGCACAGATACGCAGTATTTT.

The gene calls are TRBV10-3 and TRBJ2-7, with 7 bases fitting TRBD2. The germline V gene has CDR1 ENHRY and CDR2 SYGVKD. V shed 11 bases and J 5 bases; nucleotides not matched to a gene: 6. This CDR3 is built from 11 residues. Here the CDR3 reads CAAGGGNEQYF. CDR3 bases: TGTGCCGCCGGGGGAGGGAACGAGCAGTACTTC.

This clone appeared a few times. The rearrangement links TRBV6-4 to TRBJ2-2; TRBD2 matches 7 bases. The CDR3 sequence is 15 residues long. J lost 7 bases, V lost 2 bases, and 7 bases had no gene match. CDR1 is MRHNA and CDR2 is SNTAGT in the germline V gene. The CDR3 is CASSDKSGGGGELFF. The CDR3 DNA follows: TGTGCCAGCAGTGACAAGTCGGGAGGAGGCGGGGAGCTGTTTTTT.

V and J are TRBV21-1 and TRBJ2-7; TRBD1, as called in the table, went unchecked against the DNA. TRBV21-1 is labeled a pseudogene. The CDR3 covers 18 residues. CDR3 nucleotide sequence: TGTGCCAGCAGCAAAGGGCGGGACAGGGGGATCGCTTCCTACGAGCAGTACTTC. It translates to CASSKGRDRGIASYEQYF.

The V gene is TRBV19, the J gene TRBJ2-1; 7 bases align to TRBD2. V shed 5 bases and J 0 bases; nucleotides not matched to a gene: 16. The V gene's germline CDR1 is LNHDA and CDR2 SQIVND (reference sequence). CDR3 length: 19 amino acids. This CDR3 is CASSFRLITSDISYNEQFF. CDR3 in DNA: TGTGCCAGTAGTTTCCGCCTGATAACTAGCGACATCTCCTACAATGAGCAGTTCTTC. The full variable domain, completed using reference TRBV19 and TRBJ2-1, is DGGITQSPKYLFRKEGQNVTLSCEQNLNHDAMYWYRQDPGQGLRLIYYSQIVNDFQKGDIAEGYSVSREKKESFPLTVTSAQKNPTAFYLCASSFRLITSDISYNEQFFGPGTRLTVL.

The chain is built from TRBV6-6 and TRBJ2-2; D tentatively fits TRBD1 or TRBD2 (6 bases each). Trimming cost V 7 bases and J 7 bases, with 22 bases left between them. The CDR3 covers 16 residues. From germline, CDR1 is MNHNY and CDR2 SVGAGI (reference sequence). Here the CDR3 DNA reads TGTGCCAGCACTGGGGGGCTAGCGCTTCTTAGCGGGGAGCTGTTTTTT. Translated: CASTGGLALLSGELFF.

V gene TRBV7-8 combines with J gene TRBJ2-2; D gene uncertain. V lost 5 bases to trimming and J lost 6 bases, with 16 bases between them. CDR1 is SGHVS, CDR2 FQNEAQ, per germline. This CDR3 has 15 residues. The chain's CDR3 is CASSPDHGVPGELFF. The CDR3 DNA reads TGTGCCAGCAGCCCGGACCATGGCGTTCCCGGGGAGCTGTTTTTT.

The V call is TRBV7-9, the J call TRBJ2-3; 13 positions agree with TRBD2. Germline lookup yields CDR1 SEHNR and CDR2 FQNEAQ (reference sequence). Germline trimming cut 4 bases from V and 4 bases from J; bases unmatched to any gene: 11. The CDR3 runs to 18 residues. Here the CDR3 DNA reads TGTGCCAGCAGCTCTACTAGCGGGAGGGCCAAGGAGTCAGATACGCAGTATTTT. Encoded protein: CASSSTSGRAKESDTQYF.